Sequencing of this T cell receptor beta chain was carried out in a study of identical twins. General study points: Excess low generation probability was seen in twin-shared out-of-frame alpha sequences.

On this clonotype: Its antigen remains unknown.

TCRdb used MiXCR to reprocess the 5' RACE reads, holding one entry per CDR3 protein. The sample has 450,000 or so distinct CDR3 sequences, 24% seen once. Germline V gene data show CDR1 as KGHDR and CDR2 as SFDVKD. Trimming removed 9 bases at V and 6 bases at J, with 8 bases between. CDR3 size: 11 residues. This same sample was also taken into another study, of T cells expressing NK-cell markers. That report adds: Dominant NKG2C+ clonotypes were found to form about 1.0-8% of CD8+ T cells in six donors. Whether expanded NKG2C+ T cell clones were HCMV-specific remained unclear.

Sequencing used CD4+ T cells sorted from blood. This clonotype was sampled from a woman aged 18-29 years in good health. V is TRBV24-1 and J is TRBJ2-1; D not certain. The CDR3 DNA is TGTGCCACCGCCACTTCCAATGAGCAGTTCTTC. Its translation is CATATSNEQFF.